The 26 T cell receptor beta chains below were found in one sample sequenced in a study of T cell clonality in common variable immunodeficiency. Clones were sequenced by immunoSEQ multiplex PCR, and TCRdb holds only the in-frame ones, with some missing. This sample comprises about 47,000 clones, none seen once only. Sequencing was carried out using peripheral blood mononuclear cells. These receptors originate from a person aged 18 to 69 in good health.

This clone was counted ten times or more. The read terminates 3 residues ahead of where the CDR3 ends, so the germline J gene completes it. This sequence joins TRBV6-2 or TRBV6-3 and TRBJ1-1, with 10 bases fitting TRBD1. V was clipped by 5 bases and J by 5 bases; unmatched bases: 5. The germline V gene encodes CDR1 MNHEY and CDR2 SVGEGT. This CDR3 spans 14 amino acids. CDR3 in amino acids: CASSRQGAATEAFF. The CDR3 bases that were read are TGTGCCAGCAGTAGACAGGGGGCCGCTACTGAA.

A note on this clone: The read comes to an end 3 residues before the CDR3 does, leaving the germline J gene to fill in the end. The chain has TRBV6-2 or TRBV6-3 and TRBJ2-1; TRBD2 agrees at 8 bases. V was pared by 0 bases and J by 9 bases, with 7 bases of the junction left unmatched. The germline CDR1 and CDR2 sequences are MNHEY and SVGEGT. The CDR3 contains 15 residues. CDR3 bases read: TGTGCCAGCAGTTACTCGGGCGGGGGGCAGGGTGAG. Amino acid sequence: CASSYSGGGQGE. The whole CDR3 region reads CASSYSGGGQGEQFF.

This clone was found many times. The CDR3 end lies 3 residues beyond the end of the read and is filled in from the germline J gene. This chain links TRBV7-7 with TRBJ2-3; 8 bases are a match to TRBD2. V lost 3 bases and J lost 1; bases outside the gene matches: 0. Germline V gene sequence: CDR1 SSHAT, CDR2 FNYEAQ (reference sequence). The CDR3 spans 14 residues. The CDR3 DNA, read in part, is TGTGCCAGCAGCTTTAGCGGGGGCACAGATACG. Its translation is CASSFSGGTDT. The full CDR3 protein is CASSFSGGTDTQYF.

This clone was recorded many times. The read finishes 3 residues shy of the CDR3 end, and the germline J gene is used to complete it. The rearrangement joins TRBV4-2 to TRBJ1-4; D perhaps matches TRBD1 (5 bases). This CDR3 spans 17 amino acids. V was trimmed by 4 bases and J by 2 bases, leaving 17 bases between them. The germline V gene has CDR1 LGHNA and CDR2 YNFKEQ. CDR3 in amino acids: CASSLQWGGVTNEKLFF. Partial CDR3 DNA: TGTGCCAGCAGCCTCCAATGGGGGGGAGTGACTAATGAAAAA.

The sample holds many counts of this clone. The read terminates 3 residues before the CDR3 end, so the remaining end is supplied by the germline J gene. This chain uses TRBV5-1 with TRBJ1-2, with TRBD1 identical over 11 bases. Germline CDR1 reads SGHRS; CDR2 reads YFSETQ. J lost 7 bases, V lost 1 base, and 9 bases had no gene match. The CDR3 has 16 amino acids. Incomplete CDR3 DNA: TGCGCCAGCAGCTTGTTAGCCGGGACAGGGGGTTTTGGC. Translating it yields CASSLLAGTGGFG. The whole CDR3 sequence reads CASSLLAGTGGFGYTF.

In its sample, this clone was seen many times. The CDR3 reads CSASRTNADTQYF. The sequenced part of the CDR3 DNA is TGCAGTGCTAGTCGGACAAACGCGGATACG. The chain has TRBV20-1 and TRBJ2-3, with D perhaps matching TRBD1 (5 bases). The read halts 3 residues ahead of the CDR3 end, with the missing end drawn from the germline J gene. Deletions cut 3 bases from V and 6 bases from J, with 13 bases between. The V gene's germline CDR1 is DFQATT and CDR2 SNEGSKA (reference sequence). This CDR3 region has 13 residues.

This clone was detected many times. Read sequence stops 3 residues before the CDR3 end, and the germline J gene provides the missing end. The V and J genes are TRBV5-1 and TRBJ2-5, with 8 bases aligning to TRBD2. Germline CDR1 is SGHRS and CDR2 is YFSETQ. The CDR3 has 15 residues. Trimming at V came to 2 bases and at J to 3 bases, leaving 6 bases not matched to a gene. The DNA read from the CDR3 is TGCGCCAGCAGCTTCGGCGGGGGGCGAAAAGAGACC. Its protein product is CASSFGGGRKET. The whole CDR3 protein is CASSFGGGRKETQYF.

The sample holds many counts of this clone. CDR3 sequence: CASGLPPGGRTGGIYEQYF. The CDR3 DNA, read in part, is TGTGCTAGTGGTTTGCCCCCCGGCGGCCGGACAGGGGGCATTTACGAG. V gene TRBV12-5 combines with J gene TRBJ2-7; the match to TRBD1 covers 11 bases. Read coverage stops 3 residues before the CDR3 terminus; the germline J gene supplies the remainder. J gave up 4 bases and V 2 bases, and 16 bases lay outside the gene matches. The CDR3 totals 19 residues. Germline V gene data show CDR1 as LGHNT and CDR2 as FRNRAP.

This clone was found many times. From the germline J gene comes the end of the CDR3, since the read stops 3 residues before it. The chain uses TRBV5-1 and TRBJ2-7; 11 bases map to TRBD2. V was clipped by 0 bases and J by 1 base; unmatched bases: 6. Germline lookup yields CDR1 SGHRS and CDR2 YFSETQ. This CDR3 contains 17 residues. Here the CDR3 reads CASSLVASGGTSYEQYF. Partial CDR3 DNA: TGCGCCAGCAGCTTGGTGGCTAGCGGGGGGACTTCCTACGAG.

This clone ranks as medium-sized. Read coverage stops 3 residues before the CDR3 terminus; the germline J gene supplies the remainder. The chain couples TRBV20-1 to TRBJ2-3, with 15 positions matching TRBD2. CDR1 DFQATT and CDR2 SNEGSKA come from the germline V gene (reference sequence). Trimming took 3 bases from V and 5 from J; bases not matched to a gene: 9. This CDR3 has 17 residues. The CDR3: CSARAGTSGGSGDTQYF. The part of the CDR3 DNA that was read is TGCAGTGCTAGGGCCGGGACTAGCGGGGGGAGCGGAGATACG.

This clone has at least ten counts. The read gets to within 3 residues of the CDR3 end, and the germline J gene fills in the rest. V usage is TRBV19 and J usage is TRBJ1-6; maybe TRBD1 (5 bases). The CDR3 sequence is 13 residues long. The V gene's germline CDR1 is LNHDA and CDR2 SQIVND (reference sequence). V dropped 3 bases and J dropped 10 bases, with 10 bases sitting between them. The sequenced part of the CDR3 DNA is TGTGCCAGTAGTATCAGGGATTCATCACCC. As protein: CASSIRDSSP. The CDR3 as a whole reads CASSIRDSSPLHF.

This clone was counted ten times or more. Sequencing ends 3 residues short of the CDR3 end; the germline J gene provides the rest. The V gene is TRBV5-4, the J gene TRBJ2-3; no definite D call. The CDR3 is made up of 16 amino acids. The germline CDR1 and CDR2 sequences are SGHNT and YYREEE (reference sequence). V shed 0 bases and J shed 0 bases, with 11 bases lying between them. CDR3 DNA, as far as it was read: TGTGCCAGCAGCTTGGGGCAGGTCTCTAGCACAGATACG. It translates to CASSLGQVSSTDT. The whole CDR3 is CASSLGQVSSTDTQYF.

This clone was detected many times. The CDR3 is cut off 3 residues early in the read; its end comes from the germline J gene. V and J are TRBV19 and TRBJ1-5; possible D gene TRBD1, 5 bases. Trimming took off 3 bases at V and 2 bases at J, with 17 bases between the two ends. Germline loops: CDR1 LNHDA, CDR2 SQIVND (reference sequence). CDR3 size: 17 residues. The sequenced CDR3 bases are TGTGCCAGTAGTATTTTTCAGCCCACGGGGGGCAATCAGCCC. Residues: CASSIFQPTGGNQP. The whole CDR3 region reads CASSIFQPTGGNQPQHF.

There are many counts of this clone. The read comes to an end 3 residues before the CDR3 does, leaving the germline J gene to fill in the end. The chain combines TRBV6-2 or TRBV6-3 with TRBJ2-7; D unresolved. Per the germline V gene, CDR1 is MNHEY and CDR2 is SVGEGT. The CDR3 consists of 13 residues. Trimming cost V 5 bases and J 2 bases, with 10 bases left between them. CDR3 amino acids: CASSPADPYEQYF. Partial CDR3 DNA: TGTGCCAGCAGTCCTGCAGATCCCTACGAG.

This clone was recorded at least ten times. Here the CDR3 reads CASSEVDGEAQYF. CDR3 bases read: TGTGCCAGCAGTGAAGTGGACGGGGAGGCG. The chain recombines TRBV6-1 with TRBJ2-3; a possible D gene is TRBD2 (6 bases). The read terminates 3 residues before the CDR3 end, so the remaining end is supplied by the germline J gene. The CDR3 runs 13 residues. Germline V gene lookup returns CDR1 MNHNS and CDR2 SASEGT.

This clone was found many times. The read ends 3 residues shy of where the CDR3 ends; the end is completed using the germline J gene. This chain joins TRBV28 and TRBJ2-5, with D possibly matching TRBD1 (7 bases). With 5 bases removed from V and 4 bases from J, the gap between germline ends came to 23 bases. The CDR3 contains 17 residues. Germline CDR1 reads MDHEN; CDR2 reads SYDVKM. The CDR3 DNA, read in part, is TGTGCCAGCAGTGGGGGGTCGGAGGGGGCGCTGGGAGAGACC. As protein: CASSGGSEGALGET. From start to end, the CDR3 is CASSGGSEGALGETQYF.

As for this clone: Read data end 3 residues before the CDR3 end; the end is taken from the germline J gene. The gene calls are TRBV7-7 and TRBJ1-2; unclear D gene. From germline, CDR1 is SSHAT and CDR2 FNYEAQ (reference sequence). This CDR3 spans 14 amino acids. CDR3 bases read: TGTGCCAGCAGCTTAACAACCGGCACAGATACC. Residues: CASSLTTGTDT. The entire CDR3 reads CASSLTTGTDTYTF.

The table lists this clone with a few counts. The CDR3 extends 3 residues past the end of the read, so its final part is completed from the germline J gene. The chain recombines TRBV19 with TRBJ1-1; 7 bases fit TRBD1. Germline CDR1 is LNHDA and CDR2 is SQIVND (reference sequence). J lost 3 bases, V lost 10 bases, and 11 bases had no gene match. This CDR3 is 14 amino acids long. The sequenced CDR3 bases are TGTGCCATCGGAGGGGGGACAGAGTACACTGAA. It yields the protein CAIGGGTEYTE. The whole CDR3 is CAIGGGTEYTEAFF.

This clone was counted ten times or more. The read ends 3 residues before the CDR3 terminus; that terminus is restored from the germline J gene. V is TRBV13 and J is TRBJ1-6, with 11 bases lining up with TRBD1. The CDR3 totals 15 residues. Per germline, CDR1 PRHDT and CDR2 FYEKMQ (reference sequence). The ends lost 4 bases at V and 7 bases at J; junction bases unmatched: 3. The covered CDR3 bases are TGTGCCAGCAGCTCGGACAGGGGGCGGAATTCACCC. This gives the protein CASSSDRGRNSP. The complete CDR3 sequence is CASSSDRGRNSPLHF.

This clone was counted at least ten times. The read ends 3 residues shy of where the CDR3 ends; the end is completed using the germline J gene. This chain uses TRBV20-1 with TRBJ1-1; 7 nucleotides agree with TRBD1. The length of the CDR3 is 13 residues. Germline trimming cut 1 base from V and 5 bases from J; bases unmatched to any gene: 4. CDR1 is DFQATT and CDR2 is SNEGSKA in the germline V gene (reference sequence). The sequenced part of the CDR3 DNA is TGCAGTGCTAGAGGAACGGGACAGACTGAA. This encodes CSARGTGQTE. The CDR3 in its entirety is CSARGTGQTEAFF.

Many counts were recorded for this clone. From the germline J gene comes the end of the CDR3, since the read stops 3 residues before it. The genes are TRBV14 and TRBJ1-6; 8 nucleotides line up with TRBD1. The CDR3 extends over 15 amino acids. Per the germline V gene, CDR1 is SGHDN and CDR2 is FVKESK. The V segment lost 5 bases and the J segment 4 bases; nucleotides outside the gene matches: 4. Partial CDR3 DNA: TGTGCCAGCAGCACCCGGACAGGGTATAATTCACCC. Protein product: CASSTRTGYNSP. The whole CDR3 protein reads CASSTRTGYNSPLHF.

This clone was found many times. The CDR3 end is not reached by the read, which stops 3 residues before it; the germline J gene fills it in. The chain combines TRBV5-5 with TRBJ1-1; no clear D. Trimming cost V 1 base and J 4 bases, with 11 bases left between them. This CDR3 is 14 amino acids long. Per the germline V gene, CDR1 is SGHKS and CDR2 is YYEKEE (reference sequence). The CDR3 is CASSLFVEGTEAFF. Incomplete CDR3 DNA: TGTGCCAGCAGCTTGTTTGTGGAGGGCACTGAA. Combining the CDR3 with reference TRBV5-5 and TRBJ1-1 gives the whole variable domain DAGVTQSPTHLIKTRGQQVTLRCSPISGHKSVSWYQQVLGQGPQFIFQYYEKEERGRGNFPDRFSARQFPNYSSELNVNALLLGDSALYLCASSLFVEGTEAFFGQGTRLTVV.

This clone was seen many times. Read coverage stops 3 residues before the CDR3 terminus; the germline J gene supplies the remainder. The chain employs TRBV5-4 and TRBJ2-3, with 8 bases fitting TRBD2. V trimming: 1 base; J trimming: 5 bases; junction bases outside the gene matches: 6. From germline, CDR1 is SGHNT and CDR2 YYREEE (reference sequence). This CDR3 region has 15 residues. CDR3 bases read: TGTGCCAGCAGCTTGCGGGGGGGGCTTGGAGATACG. It encodes CASSLRGGLGDT. The CDR3 as a whole reads CASSLRGGLGDTQYF. The full variable domain, with the rest looked up from reference TRBV5-4 and TRBJ2-3, is ETGVTQSPTHLIKTRGQQVTLRCSSQSGHNTVSWYQQALGQGPQFIFQYYREEENGRGNFPPRFSGLQFPNYSSELNVNALELDDSALYLCASSLRGGLGDTQYFGPGTRLTVL.

Many counts were recorded for this clone. Read coverage stops 3 residues before the CDR3 terminus; the germline J gene supplies the remainder. This chain connects TRBV5-6 to TRBJ1-2; a possible D gene is TRBD1 (6 bases). Trimming cost V 2 bases and J 4 bases, with 9 bases left between them. The CDR3 extends over 13 amino acids. Germline V gene lookup returns CDR1 SGHDT and CDR2 YYEEEE. Partial CDR3 DNA: TGTGCCAGCAGCTTAGAAGGGGGCTATGGC. This sequence encodes CASSLEGGYG. The whole CDR3 protein reads CASSLEGGYGYTF.

This clone was seen repeatedly, ten times or more. The DNA ends 3 residues before the CDR3 does, and the rest of the CDR3 is filled in from the germline J gene. This sequence joins TRBV9 and TRBJ2-7; D possibly corresponds to TRBD1 (6 bases). With 0 bases removed from V and 0 bases from J, the gap between germline ends came to 10 bases. Germline CDR1 and CDR2: SGDLS and YYNGEE. CDR3 length: 15 amino acids. CDR3 in amino acids: CASSVAPDSSYEQYF. Incomplete CDR3 DNA: TGTGCCAGCAGCGTAGCACCGGACAGCTCCTACGAG.

This clone has a count of ten or more. Read sequence stops 3 residues before the CDR3 end, and the germline J gene provides the missing end. The V gene is TRBV29-1, the J gene TRBJ2-5; D call uncertain. The V end was cut by 1 base, the J end by 4 bases, with 4 bases between. CDR3 size: 11 residues. Germline V CDR1 and CDR2: SQVTM, ANQGSEA. Here the CDR3 reads CSVEGGETQYF. The CDR3 bases that were read are TGCAGCGTTGAAGGAGGAGAGACC. Variable domain in full (rest from reference TRBV29-1 and TRBJ2-5): SAVISQKPSRDICQRGTSLTIQCQVDSQVTMMFWYRQQPGQSLTLIATANQGSEATYESGFVIDKFPISRPNLTFSTLTVSNMSPEDSSIYLCSVEGGETQYFGPGTRLLVL.